This passage covers 17 T cell receptor beta chains from one sample sequenced in a study of T cell repertoires in ileal Crohn's disease. The data were produced by immunoSEQ multiplex PCR, yet TCRdb's version contains in-frame clones alone and is incomplete. Here the sample spans some 17,000 clones, about 75% being singletons. Time point meaning: inflamed ileum from the surgical specimen. What was sequenced was ileal tissue. The source is an adult with Crohn's disease.

DNA of the CDR3: TGTGCCAGCAGCTCCCGCTCCAGCTACGAGCAGTACTTC. It codes for CASSSRSSYEQYF. The J gene is TRBJ2-7, the V gene TRBV5-6; D unclear. CDR1 is SGHDT, CDR2 YYEEEE, per germline. This CDR3 contains 13 residues. V was pared by 3 bases and J by 3 bases, with 10 bases between. Together with reference TRBV5-6 and TRBJ2-7, the CDR3 gives the full variable domain: DAGVTQSPTHLIKTRGQQVTLRCSPKSGHDTVSWYQQALGQGPQFIFQYYEEEERQRGNFPDRFSGHQFPNYSSELNVNALLLGDSALYLCASSSRSSYEQYFGPGTRLTVT.

The V call is TRBV27, the J call TRBJ2-3; D unresolved. The CDR3 covers 16 residues. Trimming left V 2 bases short and J 3 bases short, with 15 bases between. CDR1 and CDR2 (germline): MNHEY, SMNVEV (reference sequence). CDR3 residues: CASSLGAQLSTDTQYF. CDR3 coding DNA: TGTGCCAGCAGTTTAGGTGCACAGTTATCTACAGATACGCAGTATTTT.

CDR3: CASSLVFSGQGHEQYF. The CDR3 DNA follows: TGTGCCAGCAGCTTAGTTTTTTCCGGACAGGGACACGAGCAGTACTTC. The V gene is TRBV7-2, the J gene TRBJ2-7; TRBD1 agrees at 8 bases. The trim removed 1 base at V and 5 bases at J, leaving 10 bases unmatched. Per germline, CDR1 SGHTA and CDR2 FQGNSA. This CDR3 spans 16 amino acids.

The V and J genes are TRBV29-1 and TRBJ2-1; D possibly matches TRBD1 or TRBD2 (5 bases each). Looked up from germline, CDR1 is SQVTM and CDR2 is ANQGSEA. Trimming pared 6 bases from V and 0 bases from J, leaving 12 bases between. This CDR3 region has 14 residues. CDR3 in amino acids: CSVEGYRSYNEQFF. The CDR3 DNA is TGCAGCGTCGAGGGGTATCGCTCCTACAATGAGCAGTTCTTC.

This sequence joins TRBV7-2 and TRBJ1-5; no reliable D call. V was clipped by 0 bases and J by 4 bases, with 4 bases between them. The CDR3 is 13 residues long. Germline V gene data show CDR1 as SGHTA and CDR2 as FQGNSA. The CDR3 region has the DNA TGTGCCAGCAGCTTAGCCATAAATCAGCCCCAGCATTTT. It specifies CASSLAINQPQHF.

This chain joins TRBV4-1 and TRBJ2-5, with D possibly called TRBD1 or TRBD2 (6 bases each). The V end was cut by 3 bases, the J end by 2 bases, with 16 bases between. The germline V gene has CDR1 MGHRA and CDR2 YSYEKL. The CDR3 consists of 16 residues. The CDR3 loop reads CASSHRVGGYQETQYF. CDR3 coding DNA: TGCGCCAGCAGCCATCGGGTGGGGGGCTATCAAGAGACCCAGTACTTC.

The chain uses TRBV6-1 and TRBJ1-1; D is unclear. This CDR3 comprises 14 residues. V gave up 10 bases and J gave up 3 bases, with 18 bases separating them. CDR1 and CDR2 from the germline V gene are MNHNS and SASEGT. The CDR3 DNA reads TGTGCCACCGCCATAGGTTCCGGGGACACTGAAGCTTTCTTT. As protein: CATAIGSGDTEAFF.

This clone is judged medium-sized. This chain uses TRBV20-1 with TRBJ1-2, with D uncertain. The CDR3 is 9 amino acids. Trimming pared 8 bases from V and 6 bases from J, leaving 7 bases between. Germline V gene lookup returns CDR1 DFQATT and CDR2 SNEGSKA (reference sequence). The CDR3 region is CSPTHGYTF. CDR3 DNA: TGCAGTCCGACTCATGGCTACACCTTC.

V and J are TRBV5-8 and TRBJ1-1; D remains unclear. CDR1 is SGHTS and CDR2 is YDEGEE in the germline V gene. The CDR3 runs 12 residues. Trimming stripped 1 base from V and 10 bases from J, with 11 bases between. This CDR3 reads CASSLRTAGAFF. CDR3 DNA: TGTGCCAGCAGCTTGCGGACCGCTGGAGCTTTCTTT.

The rearrangement links TRBV5-6 to TRBJ1-4; TRBD1 matches 7 bases. The J segment lost 8 bases and the V segment lost 7 bases, leaving 8 bases of the junction unmatched. Germline V lookup: CDR1 SGHDT, CDR2 YYEEEE. There are 13 residues in the CDR3. In DNA form, the CDR3 reads TGTGCCAGCGGACGACAGGGCCGGGAAAAACTGTTTTTT. Protein: CASGRQGREKLFF.

In this sample, this clone is medium-sized. The J gene is TRBJ1-3, the V gene TRBV7-9; D gene uncertain. The germline gives CDR1 SEHNR, CDR2 FQNEAQ (reference sequence). CDR3 size: 15 residues. V lost 1 base, J lost 0 bases, and 7 bases lay in between. The CDR3 spells CASSLGPISGNTIYF. DNA of the CDR3: TGTGCCAGCAGCTTAGGACCGATCTCTGGAAACACCATATATTTT.

CDR3 loop: CASSQDLGSSYEQYF. The DNA of the CDR3 is TGCGCCAGCAGCCAAGATCTTGGCAGCTCCTACGAGCAGTACTTC. The chain joins TRBV4-3 to TRBJ2-7; unclear D gene. The V and J ends lost 0 bases and 0 bases respectively, with 9 bases between them. CDR1 and CDR2 (germline): LGHNA, YSLEER. The CDR3 has 15 residues.

This clone was seen a handful of times. The chain employs TRBV5-1 and TRBJ2-1; possible D gene TRBD2, 7 bases. The germline V gene has CDR1 SGHRS and CDR2 YFSETQ. The CDR3 is made up of 16 amino acids. With 0 bases removed from V and 6 bases from J, the gap between germline ends came to 16 bases. CDR3 DNA: TGCGCCAGCAGCTTGGAGGGGGACTACCGGGTCAATGAGCAGTTCTTC. This sequence encodes CASSLEGDYRVNEQFF.

CDR3 DNA sequence: TGTGCCAGCAGTTTAGAGCGGAGCCAAGAGACCCAGTACTTC. Amino acids: CASSLERSQETQYF. The V call is TRBV6-1, the J call TRBJ2-5; a weak D match, TRBD2 (5 bases). The V end was cut by 5 bases, the J end by 1 base, with 11 bases between. The CDR3 is 14 amino acids. Germline loops: CDR1 MNHNS, CDR2 SASEGT.

The V gene is TRBV5-1, the J gene TRBJ2-1; TRBD2 matches 16 bases. This CDR3 has 16 amino acids. CDR1 SGHRS and CDR2 YFSETQ come from the germline V gene. V was pared by 4 bases and J by 10 bases, with 8 bases of the junction left unmatched. The CDR3 region has the DNA TGCGCCAGCAGCCCGGGACTAGCGGGAGGGACCGGGGAGCAGTTCTTC. Translation gives CASSPGLAGGTGEQFF.

The chain carries TRBV5-5 and TRBJ2-1; D uncertain. Germline-derived CDR1 and CDR2 are SGHKS and YYEKEE (reference sequence). The CDR3 has 13 residues. Trimming removed 4 bases from V and 10 bases from J, with 15 bases in between. The CDR3 bases are TGTGCCAGCAGCCCGTCGAGCCGCCCCGAGCAGTTCTTC. As protein: CASSPSSRPEQFF. Drawing the rest from reference TRBV5-5 and TRBJ2-1, the complete variable domain is DAGVTQSPTHLIKTRGQQVTLRCSPISGHKSVSWYQQVLGQGPQFIFQYYEKEERGRGNFPDRFSARQFPNYSSELNVNALLLGDSALYLCASSPSSRPEQFFGPGTRLTVL.

The V gene is TRBV4-3, the J gene TRBJ2-5; no clear D gene. Trimming shortened V by 4 bases and J by 3 bases, and 9 bases separated the two germline ends. From germline, CDR1 is LGHNA and CDR2 YSLEER. CDR3 size: 13 residues. In nucleotides, the CDR3 is TGCGCCAGCAGCCCCCGACCCAAAGAGACCCAGTACTTC. It translates to CASSPRPKETQYF.